This is a list of T cell receptor beta chains from one sample in a study of molecular identifiers for immune sequencing clone quantification. TCRdb redid the calling of the PCR reads with MiXCR, one entry per CDR3 protein. There are 300,000 to 400,000 distinct CDR3 sequences in the sample; about a fifth occur only once, and 0.7% to 0.9% lies in the top ten. Sequenced material: naive CD8+ T cells from blood, with Jurkat cell RNA spiked in. The receptors here all came from a human donor in good health. Some libraries in this study had Jurkat cell RNA spiked in. The CDR3 runs from the conserved cysteine through the conserved F or W. The D gene is left open where the match is weak. Size values are once, few and many counts, or a class for expanded clones, and some rows have none.

V: TRBV9
D: NA
size: many
J: TRBJ1-1
length: 13
DNA: TGTGCCAGCAGCGTAGGTTTGGTCACTGAAGCTTTCTTT
CDR3: CASSVGLVTEAFF

V: TRBV24-1
D: NA
size: many
J: TRBJ2-2
length: 18
DNA: TGTGCCACCAGTGATTTGTCGGAGGGGGGAGGAGTAACCGGGGAGCTGTTTTTT
CDR3: CATSDLSEGGGVTGELFF

V: TRBV7-9
D: NA
size: many
J: TRBJ1-1
length: 12
DNA: TGTGCCAGCAGCTTACAGACCTCCCCGGCTTTCTTT
CDR3: CASSLQTSPAFF

V: TRBV29-1
D: TRBD1
size: NA
J: TRBJ2-7
length: 18
DNA: TGCAGCGTTGAAAGCACGACGACCAGGACAGGGGGCTTCTACGAGCAGTACTTC
CDR3: CSVESTTTRTGGFYEQYF

V: TRBV5-4
D: NA
size: NA
J: TRBJ2-5
length: 13
DNA: TGTGCCAGCAGCTTGGAGGCCCAAGAGACCCAGTACTTC
CDR3: CASSLEAQETQYF

V: TRBV11-2
D: NA
size: few
J: TRBJ2-1
length: 17
DNA: TGTGCCAGCAGCTCAGTTCTGGGGGCTCTATCTTACAATGAGCAGTTCTTC
CDR3: CASSSVLGALSYNEQFF

V: TRBV6-5
D: TRBD1
size: many
J: TRBJ2-6
length: 18
DNA: TGTGCCAGCCGTATTTTGGGGACAGGGGGCGGCGGGGCCAACGTCCTGACTTTC
CDR3: CASRILGTGGGGANVLTF

V: TRBV7-2
D: TRBD2
size: many
J: TRBJ2-3
length: 16
DNA: TGTGCCAGCAGCACCACTAGCGGGAGGTTGGCAGATACGCAGTATTTT
CDR3: CASSTTSGRLADTQYF

V: TRBV5-1
D: NA
size: few
J: TRBJ2-1
length: 12
DNA: TGCGCCAGCAGCGATACCGGGACTCCCGAGTTCTTC
CDR3: CASSDTGTPEFF

V: TRBV5-4
D: NA
size: many
J: TRBJ2-3
length: 15
DNA: TGTGCCAGCAATTCCGCTAGCGAGTACACAGATACGCAGTATTTT
CDR3: CASNSASEYTDTQYF

V: TRBV7-2
D: TRBD2
size: many
J: TRBJ2-3
length: 16
DNA: TGTGCCAGCAGCTTGCTAGCCGGGGGGGCCTCAGATACGCAGTATTTT
CDR3: CASSLLAGGASDTQYF